These 9 T cell receptor beta chains were all obtained from the same sample, sequenced in a study of CD8+ T cells in alopecia areata. Reverse transcribed after extraction, RNA yielded cDNA as the sequencing template. The repertoire was sequenced with immunoSEQ multiplex PCR; TCRdb's copy has only in-frame clones and lacks some. Here the sample spans around 160,000 clones, around 59% being singletons. The treatment: oral pan-JAK inhibitor, 5-10 mg twice daily. The sample consisted of CD4+ T cells sorted from blood, taken at week 24, from a patient treated with tofacitinib. These receptors were obtained from a human donor with alopecia areata.

The chain links TRBV5-1 to TRBJ1-1; maybe TRBD1 (5 bases). Germline values: CDR1 SGHRS, CDR2 YFSETQ. CDR3 length: 15 residues. V gave up 1 base and J gave up 0 bases, with 10 bases separating them. This CDR3 is CASSLLTDMNTEAFF. CDR3 coding DNA: TGCGCCAGCAGCTTGCTTACGGACATGAACACTGAAGCTTTCTTT.

Here the CDR3 reads CASSPDRWDRNIQYF. CDR3 in DNA: TGTGCCAGCAGCCCAGACAGGTGGGATCGAAACATTCAGTACTTC. The V gene is TRBV27, the J gene TRBJ2-4, with D possibly being TRBD1 (6 bases). The germline V gene has CDR1 MNHEY and CDR2 SMNVEV (reference sequence). The CDR3 extends over 15 amino acids. V lost 6 bases, J lost 6 bases, and 18 bases lay in between.

The gene calls are TRBV10-2 and TRBJ2-1; D is unresolved. The CDR3 runs 13 residues. Trimming removed 7 bases from V and 5 bases from J, with 12 bases in between. Germline CDR1 is WSHSY and CDR2 is SAAADI. This CDR3 is CASTTSRDNEQFF. The CDR3 DNA reads as TGCGCCAGCACCACCTCTAGAGACAATGAGCAGTTCTTC.

This chain joins TRBV5-1 and TRBJ1-4; the match to TRBD1 covers 7 bases. Trimming at V came to 4 bases and at J to 11 bases, leaving 11 bases not matched to a gene. Germline assignment: CDR1 SGHRS and CDR2 YFSETQ. The CDR3 extends over 14 amino acids. The CDR3 is CASSPGQHDRKLFF. CDR3 sequence (DNA): TGCGCCAGCAGCCCGGGACAGCATGACCGGAAACTGTTTTTT.

This chain uses TRBV30 with TRBJ1-6; D not resolved. Germline assignment: CDR1 GTSNPN and CDR2 SVGIG (reference sequence). The CDR3 covers 12 residues. V was trimmed by 5 bases and J by 8 bases, leaving 10 bases between them. This CDR3 is CAWGQPDSPLHF. CDR3 coding DNA: TGTGCCTGGGGCCAGCCAGATTCACCCCTCCACTTT.

This clone was counted between two and nine times. The rearrangement uses TRBV5-6 and TRBJ1-3, with a tentative D call TRBD1 (6 bases). V lost 4 bases, J lost 0 bases, and 17 bases lay in between. CDR1 and CDR2 from the germline V gene are SGHDT and YYEEEE. This CDR3 has 17 amino acids. The CDR3 region has the DNA TGTGCCAGCAGCCAGGGGCGAGGCAGCCTCTCTGGAAACACCATATATTTT. Translation: CASSQGRGSLSGNTIYF.

This clone was observed a few times. The junction shows a germline mismatch at one end, possibly a read error. CDR3 residues: CASSLGQGKLNEQFF. The CDR3 DNA sequence: TGTGCTAGCAGCCTGGGACAGGGGAAATTGAATGAGCAGTTCTTC. This chain joins TRBV7-7 and TRBJ2-1; 10 bases align to TRBD1. This CDR3 spans 15 amino acids. The V gene's germline CDR1 is SSHAT and CDR2 FNYEAQ (reference sequence).

This chain uses TRBV30 with TRBJ2-6; no reliable D call. Trimming pared 1 base from V and 0 bases from J, leaving 4 bases between. The CDR3 loop spans 14 amino acids. CDR1 is GTSNPN and CDR2 is SVGIG in the germline V gene (reference sequence). The CDR3 bases are TGTGCCTGGAGTGGCACCTCTGGGGCCAACGTCCTGACTTTC. Translation gives CAWSGTSGANVLTF.

J is TRBJ2-5 and V is TRBV29-1; the D call may be TRBD1 or TRBD2 (5 bases each). This CDR3 comprises 14 residues. Germline lookup yields CDR1 SQVTM and CDR2 ANQGSEA. Trimming stripped 3 bases from V and 4 bases from J, with 15 bases between. In DNA form, the CDR3 reads TGCAGCGTTGAGGTTGGGAGAGGGGTAGAGACCCAGTACTTC. Translated, it gives CSVEVGRGVETQYF.